This TCR beta chain appears in the sequencing data of a study of cytomegalovirus exposure and HLA in healthy donors (dated by TCRdb to 2015 to 2018). In terms of the full investigation: An earlier analysis of about 560 of the donors reported 250 to 350 Gb of sequence data and 90 million to 120 million unique TCR beta sequences obtained from approximately 180 million T cells. HLA typing covered class I and class II loci at four-digit resolution. Rather than using new phenotypic data, the later analysis identified candidate immune exposures from TCR beta sequences and from how often those sequences occurred across donors. An early release covering more than 500 HLA-typed donors comprised approximately 290 gigabases of sequencing data and some 79 million unique TCR sequences. The study aimed to test whether signatures of past pathogen exposure could be identified by cataloging public T cell receptors. Using immunosequencing, the study profiled T cell repertoires from 500 to 800 subjects and related those repertoires to cytomegalovirus serostatus. Every discovery cohort repertoire had been produced on one sequencing platform. In a later genetic analysis, genome-wide SNP genotypes for about 55% of the roughly 670 donors were used, and that subset was treated as a discovery cohort. To study patterns of TCR occurrence, a later analysis re-analyzed previously published TCR beta repertoires from 600 to 750 donors and added high-resolution HLA genotyping. An earlier analysis of several hundred of the donors applied high-throughput TCR beta sequencing to assess whether each TCR beta V gene segment acted as functional or pseudogenic. The number of donors typed differed by locus, with about 629-630 for A, B, C, DRB1 and DQB1, roughly 520 for DQA1, approximately 570 for DPA1, and around 450 for DPB1. About five DR-DQ haplotypes were treated as single units for association and clustering because of strong linkage in the cohort. Alongside the repertoire data, information on donor age, sex, ethnicity and CMV serostatus was compiled. Besides the first cohort of roughly 700 subjects, a separate validation cohort made up of around 120 different subjects was used. Among some 410 genotyped donors of the cohort, an average of around 250,000 unique TCR beta nucleotide sequences was sequenced per donor, of which about 19% were non-productive. The study combined high-throughput TCR immunosequencing, statistical association of individual TCRs with disease status, and machine learning to predict cytomegalovirus infection status. Of the roughly 410 genotyped donors, 70% to 90% were placed in the genetic ancestry cluster associated with self-reported Caucasian donors.

Taken from the germline V gene, the CDR1 and CDR2 loops are MGHRA and YSYEKL. Here V drops 4 bases and J drops 3 bases, and the junction holds 9 bases not matched to any gene. Counted from cysteine to phenylalanine, this CDR3 has 16 amino acids. Just the 48-base CDR3 DNA is kept, in frame starting at base 1. The cohort comprised some 730 healthy bone marrow donors. All cohort members were sampled while nominally healthy, although unrecorded immune exposures were likely present. The donor tested CMV seronegative and was one of the 352 seronegative cohort members. Every donor gave a peripheral blood sample, and the peripheral blood mononuclear cells from that sample were used for TCR beta sequencing. Genomic DNA extraction from the blood cell samples was performed with the Qiagen DNeasy Blood Extraction Kit. Concerning this clone itself: Its antigen is unknown.

The protocol used for the library was the immunoSEQ multiplex PCR assay. For the multiplex PCR, a mixture combining 60 forward primers for TCR Vbeta segments and 13 reverse primers for TCR Jbeta segments was used. Amplification of the CDR3 region of rearranged TCR beta genes was performed with a multiplex PCR assay on genomic DNA. The amplified TCR beta libraries were sequenced on the Illumina HiSeq System as 87-base-pair reads. In the paper's pipeline: A later analysis tallied roughly 78 million unique TCR beta chains across the 660 or so repertoires, and about 12 million of those chains were shared by two or more donors. Raw reads were error-corrected and collapsed into unique sequences by a nearest-neighbor algorithm in which closely related sequences were merged to remove PCR and sequencing errors. CDR3 sequences were aligned to IMGT reference sequences to assign V, D and J gene segments. Each retained sequence needed at least a six-nucleotide match to both a V gene segment and a J gene segment. A rearrangement counted as productive if the CDR3 had no stop codons and remained in frame with V and J, and every other rearrangement counted as non-productive. CDR3 was defined by IMGT convention, running from the second conserved V-encoded cysteine to the conserved J-encoded phenylalanine. In an earlier analysis of around 600 of the donors, sequences lacking an unambiguous match to a single V gene segment were excluded. An earlier analysis of 587 of the donors called V segments functional above 56.7% productive rearrangements and segregating when the between-donor standard deviation exceeded 5%. A statistical classification framework was built to diagnose cytomegalovirus status from the catalog of TCR beta chain sequences. V and J gene assignment, in a later analysis, came from comparing TCR nucleotide sequences with IMGT/GENE-DB human TR gene sequences. In a later analysis, CDR3 sequences and most-parsimonious VDJ recombination scenarios were assigned using the TCRdist pipeline. In a later analysis, each TCR beta chain was defined by its CDR3 amino acid sequence together with its V-gene family, and reads lacking a unique V-gene family were excluded. To address suspected cross-contamination and a sequencing artifact, a later analysis removed a few hundred highly shared, low-generation-probability nucleotide sequences. A later analysis calculated a clonal expansion index for each public chain from normalized within-repertoire ranks of inferred template counts. In a later analysis, generation probabilities were computed using a VDJ recombination model fitted to out-of-frame rearrangements, and the results were checked against IGoR. Hypergeometric tests were used in a later analysis to score TCR-TCR, TCR-HLA and TCR-CMV co-occurrence, with a repertoire-size bias correction applied to the TCR pairs. In a later analysis, false discovery rates were estimated by permuting HLA or CMV assignments 20 times. In a later analysis, co-occurring TCRs were grouped using DBSCAN, with TCRdist sequence similarity added in when clustering inside HLA-allele-positive subsets. Repertoires with fewer than 30,000 or more than 120,000 public chains, plus five repertoires with anomalous nucleotide sharing, were excluded from co-occurrence clustering. TCRdb took this table from immuneACCESS and kept in-frame rearrangements with V and J called. Such tables lack part of the clones; where checked against another copy, unresolved V genes explain under half of the gap, and the rest is unexplained. The DNA gave D and trimming, while V, J and clone size come from that table. This sample's clone table shows some 130,000 clones. The ten largest clones add up to about 1.7% of the sample.

General conclusions and limits of the study: A cluster of highly shared sequence variants was judged likely to represent a technical artifact of the sequencing pipeline. Some IMGT-functional V segments, including TRBV6-2 and TRBV6-3, could not be told apart with the 87-base-pair reads, so those segments were excluded. Because HLA typing was missing for some donors at each locus, association tests included only the typed subset. A further reported finding was that TCR beta sequences accurately predicted the HLA-A and HLA-B alleles for most subjects in the first cohort. Correlated functional status among segregating V segments might be attributable to linkage disequilibrium, but an unknown experimental factor could not be ruled out. The cohort was sequenced for TCR beta chains only, and without alpha or paired-chain data the features that could be detected were limited. An earlier analysis of approximately 530 of the donors showed that most TCR beta V segments appeared in productive rearrangements either about 87% or about 30% of the time, which broadly matched IMGT annotations. A total of around 150 TCR beta chains were listed by the study as associated with cytomegalovirus. Presence/absence analyses assumed roughly uniform sequencing depth across donors, an assumption that may not hold. The earlier analysis of 450 to 700 of the donors excluded approximately 15 rarely observed V segments, including chromosome 9 orphons, because counts were too low. Several of the top co-occurrence clusters appeared to be linked to parvovirus B19, influenza, CMV and Epstein-Barr virus, according to a later analysis. Cytomegalovirus status was reported to be diagnosed by the classifier with high specificity and sensitivity in both the original and validation cohorts. The authors suggested that the approach could potentially be generalized to other disease states and immunological phenotypes. The only immune exposure information available for the cohort was CMV serostatus. Compared with equally common non-associated chains, HLA-associated TCR beta chains in a later analysis were more clonally expanded and had lower generation probabilities. V-gene and J-gene trimming of TCR beta chains was associated with a missense DCLRE1C variant in a later genetic analysis, and the association was replicated in an independent cohort. A later genetic analysis reported fewer N-insertions in productive TCRs among donors in an Asian-associated ancestry cluster than the roughly 720-donor mean. Strong co-occurrence of HLA alleles, especially DR and DQ, made assigning TCR associations to individual alleles difficult. In a later analysis, TCR association rates were found to vary across HLA loci, with the most associated TCRs seen for DRB1 alleles and the fewest for HLA-C alleles. Three of the identified cytomegalovirus-associated TCR beta chains were confirmed in vitro to be specific for cytomegalovirus antigens. Most TCR sequences were seen in very few donors, while some public TCRs were found in many individuals. At a false discovery rate of 0.05, a later analysis linked about 17,000 TCR beta sequences to specific HLA alleles. A later analysis found that most CMV-associated TCR beta chains appeared HLA-restricted, with HLA associations seemingly driven largely by CMV exposure.

The material sequenced was PBMCs. This clonotype was obtained from a man aged 18 to 30 in good health and CMV-seronegative. The chain links TRBV4-1 with TRBJ1-2, with 9 bases aligning to TRBD1. The sequence in DNA is TGCGCCAGCAGCCTGGGCGGGGACAGGGTGGACTATGGCTACACCTTC. The encoded protein is CASSLGGDRVDYGYTF.